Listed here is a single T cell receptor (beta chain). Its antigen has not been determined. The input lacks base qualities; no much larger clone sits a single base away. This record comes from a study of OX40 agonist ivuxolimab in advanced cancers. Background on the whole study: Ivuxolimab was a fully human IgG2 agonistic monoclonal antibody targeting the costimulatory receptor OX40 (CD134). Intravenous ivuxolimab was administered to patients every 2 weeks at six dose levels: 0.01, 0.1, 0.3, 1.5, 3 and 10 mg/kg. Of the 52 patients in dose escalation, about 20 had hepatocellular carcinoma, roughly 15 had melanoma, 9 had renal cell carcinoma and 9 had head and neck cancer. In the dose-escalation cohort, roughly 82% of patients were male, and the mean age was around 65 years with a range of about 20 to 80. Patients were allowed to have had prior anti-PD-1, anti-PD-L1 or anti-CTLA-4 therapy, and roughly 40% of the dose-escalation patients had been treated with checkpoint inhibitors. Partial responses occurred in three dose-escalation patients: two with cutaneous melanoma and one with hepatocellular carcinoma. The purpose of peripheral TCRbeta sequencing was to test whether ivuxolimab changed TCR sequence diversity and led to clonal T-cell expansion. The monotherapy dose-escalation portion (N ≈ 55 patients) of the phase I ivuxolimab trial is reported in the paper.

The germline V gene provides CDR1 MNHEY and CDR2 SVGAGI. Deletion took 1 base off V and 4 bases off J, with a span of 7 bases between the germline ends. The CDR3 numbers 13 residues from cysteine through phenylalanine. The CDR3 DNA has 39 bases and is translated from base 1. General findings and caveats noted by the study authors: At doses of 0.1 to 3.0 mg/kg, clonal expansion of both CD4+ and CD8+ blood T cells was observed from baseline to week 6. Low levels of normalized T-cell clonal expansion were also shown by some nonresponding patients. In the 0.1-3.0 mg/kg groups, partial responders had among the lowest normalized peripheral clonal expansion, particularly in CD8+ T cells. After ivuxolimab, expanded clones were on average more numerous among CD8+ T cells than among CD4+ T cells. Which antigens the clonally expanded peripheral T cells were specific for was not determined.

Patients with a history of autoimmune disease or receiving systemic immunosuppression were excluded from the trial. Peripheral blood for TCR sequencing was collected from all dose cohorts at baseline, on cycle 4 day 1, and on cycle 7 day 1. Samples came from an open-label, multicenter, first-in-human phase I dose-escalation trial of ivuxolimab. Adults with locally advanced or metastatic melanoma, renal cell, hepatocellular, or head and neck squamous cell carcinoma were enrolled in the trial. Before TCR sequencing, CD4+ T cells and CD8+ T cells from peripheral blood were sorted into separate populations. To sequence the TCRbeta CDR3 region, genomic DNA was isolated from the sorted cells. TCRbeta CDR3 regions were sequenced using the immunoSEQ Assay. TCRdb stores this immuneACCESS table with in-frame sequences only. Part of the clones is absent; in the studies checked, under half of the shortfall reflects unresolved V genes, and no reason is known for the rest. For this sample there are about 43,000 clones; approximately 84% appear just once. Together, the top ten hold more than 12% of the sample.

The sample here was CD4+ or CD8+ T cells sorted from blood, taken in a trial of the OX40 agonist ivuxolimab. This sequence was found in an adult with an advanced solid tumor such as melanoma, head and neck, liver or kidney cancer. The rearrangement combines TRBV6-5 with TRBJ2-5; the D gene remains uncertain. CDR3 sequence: CASSYLGGETQYF. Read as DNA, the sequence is TGTGCCAGCAGTTACTTGGGCGGAGAGACCCAGTACTTC.